The T cell receptor beta chain under discussion was sequenced for a study of radiotherapy plus CTLA-4 blockade in lung cancer. About the study: Disease control was seen in approximately 30% of patients, objective responses in roughly 17%.

Measured with immunoSEQ multiplex PCR; TCRdb has only the in-frame clones, and not every one. The profile covers approximately 80,000 clones, with less than 85% appearing a single time and 0.79% taken by the ten largest. Patients had chemo-refractory metastatic non-small-cell lung cancer and received focal radiation plus CTLA-4 blockade that used ipilimumab. Study-level points and caveats: Interferon-beta, together with early blood T cell clone dynamics, reportedly best predicted response.

In regard to this clone: Its specificity is not known.

Per germline, CDR1 SNHLY and CDR2 FYNNEI. V was trimmed by 8 bases and J by 8 bases, leaving 22 bases between them. The CDR3 has 15 amino acids. This TCR came from a human donor with non-small cell lung cancer who had stable disease on radiotherapy plus ipilimumab. The V call is TRBV2, the J call TRBJ2-1; possible D gene TRBD1, 7 bases. Sequences were derived from peripheral blood, sampled from a patient treated with radiotherapy plus ipilimumab. CDR3 in DNA: TGTGCCAGCCGAATTCGGAGGGGGCTTTTAGATGAGCAGTTCTTC. Protein product: CASRIRRGLLDEQFF.